A single sample gave rise to the 31 T cell receptor beta chains below, sequenced in a study of cytomegalovirus exposure and HLA in healthy donors. Both 60 Vbeta primers and 13 Jbeta primers went into the PCR. The repertoire was sequenced with immunoSEQ multiplex PCR; TCRdb's copy has only in-frame clones and lacks some. This table holds approximately 190,000 clones, more than 65% found once. Sequenced input: PBMCs. Receptors were obtained from a man aged 45-60 years in good health and CMV-seronegative.

The count of this clone is one. The chain is built from TRBV5-4 and TRBJ2-7; TRBD2 agrees at 7 bases. This CDR3 region has 16 residues. V shed 0 bases, J shed 6 bases, and the junction held 12 bases outside the gene matches. CDR1 and CDR2 (germline): SGHNT, YYREEE (reference sequence). The CDR3 loop is CASSLEGSGPLLEQYF. For the CDR3, the DNA is TGTGCCAGCAGCTTGGAAGGTAGCGGGCCCCTTCTCGAGCAGTACTTC.

The chain links TRBV13 to TRBJ2-4; no clear D gene. The CDR3 runs to 14 residues. Germline V lookup: CDR1 PRHDT, CDR2 FYEKMQ (reference sequence). V was trimmed by 3 bases and J by 0 bases, leaving 6 bases between them. As DNA, the CDR3 is TGTGCCAGCAGCTTCTCTAGAGCCAAAAACATTCAGTACTTC. Encoded protein: CASSFSRAKNIQYF.

The V gene is TRBV9, the J gene TRBJ2-5; TRBD1 matches at 11 bases. J was trimmed by 4 bases and V by 0 bases; bases with no gene match: 5. Germline values: CDR1 SGDLS, CDR2 YYNGEE. The CDR3 contains 16 residues. CDR3 DNA: TGTGCCAGCAGCGTAGTCGGGACAGGGGGTACAGAGACCCAGTACTTC. This encodes CASSVVGTGGTETQYF.

The chain links TRBV6-1 to TRBJ2-3; 10 nucleotides line up with TRBD2. V was clipped by 9 bases and J by 4 bases; unmatched bases: 4. In germline, CDR1 is MNHNS, CDR2 SASEGT. This CDR3 is built from 13 residues. CDR3 nucleotide sequence: TGTGCCAGTGTAGCGGGGGGATCAGATACGCAGTATTTT. Protein product: CASVAGGSDTQYF.

The chain carries TRBV6-4 and TRBJ2-3; 12 bases fit TRBD2. V trimming: 7 bases; J trimming: 3 bases; junction bases outside the gene matches: 8. Germline V gene data show CDR1 as MRHNA and CDR2 as SNTAGT. The CDR3 length is 16 residues. CDR3 amino acids: CASTKLAGGLTDTQYF. DNA of the CDR3: TGTGCCAGCACCAAACTAGCGGGGGGCCTTACAGATACGCAGTATTTT.

This clone was counted between two and nine times. The V gene is TRBV7-2, the J gene TRBJ2-1, with D possibly TRBD1 on 6 matching bases. The V gene's germline CDR1 is SGHTA and CDR2 FQGNSA. V was shortened by 5 bases and J by 2 bases, with 10 bases between the two germline ends. The length of the CDR3 is 14 residues. The CDR3 DNA reads as TGTGCCAGCAGCAACAGGGAACCCTACAATGAGCAGTTCTTC. This codes for CASSNREPYNEQFF.

The chain uses TRBV27 and TRBJ1-5; weak D call: TRBD1 (5 bases). The CDR3 runs to 13 residues. Germline V gene sequence: CDR1 MNHEY, CDR2 SMNVEV (reference sequence). V was cut by 3 bases and J by 6 bases, with 9 bases left in between. CDR3 sequence: CASSFTGAQPQHF. CDR3 DNA sequence: TGTGCCAGCAGTTTTACAGGAGCTCAGCCCCAGCATTTT.

The genes are TRBV19 and TRBJ2-7, with D maybe TRBD2 (5 bases). Trimming cost V 3 bases and J 3 bases, with 12 bases left between them. Germline CDR1 is LNHDA and CDR2 is SQIVND (reference sequence). The CDR3 is made up of 14 amino acids. The CDR3 loop reads CASSMALEGYEQYF. The CDR3, as DNA: TGTGCCAGTAGTATGGCCCTAGAGGGCTACGAGCAGTACTTC.

V gene TRBV5-6 combines with J gene TRBJ2-7, with D possibly TRBD2 on 6 matching bases. Trimming cost V 0 bases and J 2 bases, with 15 bases left between them. The CDR3 sequence is 16 residues long. The germline V gene encodes CDR1 SGHDT and CDR2 YYEEEE. As DNA, the CDR3 is TGTGCCAGCAGCTTGGCCCGGATAGCGGTTCCCTACGAGCAGTACTTC. This translates into CASSLARIAVPYEQYF.

The CDR3 protein is CASSAGTSYGYTF. The CDR3, as DNA: TGTGCCAGCTCTGCCGGGACAAGCTATGGCTACACCTTC. The gene calls are TRBV27 and TRBJ1-2; perhaps TRBD1 as D (6 bases). CDR3 length: 13 residues. Per germline, CDR1 MNHEY and CDR2 SMNVEV (reference sequence). Trimming pared 8 bases from V and 4 bases from J, leaving 14 bases between.

This clone was seen a handful of times. This chain joins TRBV5-8 and TRBJ1-1, with D perhaps matching TRBD1 (5 bases). There are 16 residues in the CDR3. Germline CDR1 SGHTS, CDR2 YDEGEE. V lost 7 bases and J lost 2, with 21 bases in between. The CDR3 region is CASPSWRGPRNTEAFF. CDR3 coding DNA: TGTGCCAGCCCCAGTTGGCGGGGACCCCGAAACACTGAAGCTTTCTTT.

This rearrangement joins TRBV9 to TRBJ1-6; tentative D call: TRBD1 (5 bases). The V gene's germline CDR1 is SGDLS and CDR2 YYNGEE. This CDR3 is built from 16 residues. The V gene lost 4 bases and the J gene lost 0 bases, with 11 bases spanning the gap. The CDR3 region is CASSPRGSSYNSPLHF. DNA for the CDR3: TGTGCCAGCAGCCCCCGGGGGAGCTCCTATAATTCACCCCTCCACTTT.

The J gene is TRBJ2-3, the V gene TRBV29-1, with TRBD2 as a possible D gene (6 bases). Trimming left V 2 bases short and J 4 bases short, with 10 bases between. CDR1 is SQVTM and CDR2 is ANQGSEA in the germline V gene. CDR3 length: 13 residues. DNA for the CDR3: TGCAGCGTTGAACGGGGAGGTGCAGATACGCAGTATTTT. This encodes CSVERGGADTQYF.

The chain uses TRBV2 and TRBJ2-5, with D possibly matching TRBD2 (5 bases). With 1 base removed from V and 4 bases from J, the gap between germline ends came to 10 bases. Per the germline V gene, CDR1 is SNHLY and CDR2 is FYNNEI. This CDR3 contains 14 residues. The CDR3, as DNA: TGTGCCAGCAGTGAAGTCGAGGGAAGAGAGACCCAGTACTTC. Translation gives CASSEVEGRETQYF.

The rearrangement uses TRBV5-1 and TRBJ1-4; 9 positions match TRBD1. Germline CDR1 is SGHRS and CDR2 is YFSETQ. The CDR3 has 15 residues. Unmatched junction bases numbered 6, after V lost 5 bases and J lost 4 bases. For the CDR3, the DNA is TGCGCCAGCAGTCGACAGGGGGGGTATAATGAAAAACTGTTTTTT. Translated, it gives CASSRQGGYNEKLFF.

The V and J genes are TRBV4-3 and TRBJ2-3; D is possibly TRBD2 (7 bases). Trimming took off 8 bases at V and 5 bases at J, with 17 bases between the two ends. Germline assignment: CDR1 LGHNA and CDR2 YSLEER. The length of the CDR3 is 14 residues. The CDR3 region has the DNA TGCGCCAGCGGGGGAGGGGGGGGTGGAGATACGCAGTATTTT. It yields the protein CASGGGGGGDTQYF.

The chain links TRBV2 to TRBJ2-1; D may be TRBD2 (5 bases). The V gene lost 0 bases and the J gene lost 8 bases, with 8 bases spanning the gap. Looked up from germline, CDR1 is SNHLY and CDR2 is FYNNEI. The CDR3 sequence is 13 residues long. Written as DNA, the CDR3 is TGTGCCAGCAGTGAAGCAGAGGGTCATGAGCAGTTCTTC. It yields the protein CASSEAEGHEQFF.

This rearrangement joins TRBV29-1 to TRBJ2-7, with 7 bases aligning to TRBD1. The germline CDR1 and CDR2 sequences are SQVTM and ANQGSEA. The CDR3 runs 13 residues. V trimming: 4 bases; J trimming: 7 bases; junction bases outside the gene matches: 10. CDR3 sequence: CSVGEGGTGEQYF. As DNA, the CDR3 is TGCAGCGTTGGGGAAGGGGGCACGGGGGAGCAGTACTTC.

Only one count was recorded for this clone. J is TRBJ2-2 and V is TRBV13; weak D call: TRBD1 (8 bases). The V gene lost 4 bases and the J gene lost 4 bases, with 16 bases spanning the gap. Per germline, CDR1 PRHDT and CDR2 FYEKMQ (reference sequence). The CDR3 runs to 16 residues. CDR3 DNA sequence: TGTGCCAGCAGCTCGAGCGGGACAGGAGTCACCGGGGAGCTGTTTTTT. It is translated as CASSSSGTGVTGELFF.

V is TRBV18 and J is TRBJ2-7; a possible D gene is TRBD1 (5 bases). Germline assignment: CDR1 KGHSH and CDR2 LQKENI. CDR3 length equals 14 residues. Deletions cut 0 bases from V and 1 base from J, with 7 bases between. The CDR3 here is CASSPPPGSYEQYF. CDR3 bases: TGTGCCAGCTCACCACCGCCAGGGTCCTACGAGCAGTACTTC.

This clone occurred once. The chain joins TRBV7-9 to TRBJ1-4; no reliable D call. Trimming left V 2 bases short and J 0 bases short, with 7 bases between. This CDR3 comprises 15 residues. Germline V gene lookup returns CDR1 SEHNR and CDR2 FQNEAQ (reference sequence). The CDR3 DNA sequence: TGTGCCAGCAGCTTATCCACTTCAACTAATGAAAAACTGTTTTTT. Its protein is CASSLSTSTNEKLFF.

The chain recombines TRBV7-6 with TRBJ2-5, with 7 bases lining up with TRBD1. From germline, CDR1 is SGHVS and CDR2 FNYEAQ. V shed 5 bases and J 5 bases; nucleotides not matched to a gene: 11. This CDR3 region has 15 residues. CDR3 nucleotides: TGTGCCAGCAGCCCGAGGACAGGAAATGAGGAGACCCAGTACTTC. Its translation is CASSPRTGNEETQYF.

This clone was counted between two and nine times. The rearrangement uses TRBV4-3 and TRBJ2-2; D unresolved. Trimming took off 4 bases at V and 4 bases at J, with 13 bases between the two ends. There are 15 residues in the CDR3. CDR1 and CDR2 (germline): LGHNA, YSLEER. The DNA for the CDR3 is TGCGCCAGCAGCCTAATAGGAGACGCCACCGGGGAGCTGTTTTTT. Translated, it gives CASSLIGDATGELFF.

J is TRBJ2-1 and V is TRBV7-2; 12 bases are a match to TRBD2. This CDR3 has 18 residues. Germline values: CDR1 SGHTA, CDR2 FQGNSA. The junction had 13 bases not matched to a gene; V was cut back by 1 base and J by 9 bases. CDR3 residues: CASSLDPSGGAISREQFF. CDR3 nucleotide sequence: TGTGCCAGCAGCTTAGACCCTAGCGGGGGGGCTATCTCCCGTGAGCAGTTCTTC.

This clone has only a few counts. The chain combines TRBV29-1 with TRBJ1-5, with D maybe TRBD1 (6 bases). The CDR3 spans 13 residues. With 4 bases removed from V and 0 bases from J, the gap between germline ends came to 7 bases. Germline CDR1 and CDR2: SQVTM and ANQGSEA. The CDR3 sequence: CSVGQVSNQPQHF. The CDR3 coding sequence is TGCAGCGTTGGACAGGTTAGCAATCAGCCCCAGCATTTT. The whole variable domain, remainder taken from reference TRBV29-1 and TRBJ1-5, is SAVISQKPSRDICQRGTSLTIQCQVDSQVTMMFWYRQQPGQSLTLIATANQGSEATYESGFVIDKFPISRPNLTFSTLTVSNMSPEDSSIYLCSVGQVSNQPQHFGDGTRLSIL.

With regard to this clone: Compared with germline, one end of the junction differs, possibly owing to a read error. The chain combines TRBV7-9 with TRBJ2-5; D is unclear. The CDR3 sequence is 14 residues long. Germline CDR1 is SEHNR and CDR2 is FQNEAQ (reference sequence). CDR3 amino acids: CSSSLPVFQETQYF. The CDR3 nucleotides are TGTTCCAGCAGCCTCCCGGTATTCCAAGAGACCCAGTACTTC.

The rearrangement links TRBV6-1 to TRBJ1-1, with D possibly matching TRBD1 (5 bases). CDR1 MNHNS and CDR2 SASEGT come from the germline V gene. Trimming removed 2 bases at V and 5 bases at J, with 9 bases between. The CDR3 has 13 residues. As DNA, the CDR3 is TGTGCCAGCAGTGAATGGAGGGGAACTGAAGCTTTCTTT. It is translated as CASSEWRGTEAFF.

The V call is TRBV4-3, the J call TRBJ1-5, with D possibly being TRBD1 (5 bases). The CDR3 is made up of 13 amino acids. Germline V CDR1 and CDR2: LGHNA, YSLEER. V gave up 3 bases and J gave up 8 bases, with 11 bases separating them. In nucleotides, the CDR3 is TGCGCCAGCAGCCAGCGGACATTAGAGCCCCAGCATTTT. Translating it yields CASSQRTLEPQHF.

The chain couples TRBV4-1 to TRBJ1-1; D is unclear. The CDR3 covers 11 residues. Germline CDR1 reads MGHRA; CDR2 reads YSYEKL. Trimming cost V 8 bases and J 7 bases, with 11 bases left between them. Here the CDR3 DNA reads TGCGCCAGCGCGAGGGCGGGTGAAGCTTTCTTT. It encodes CASARAGEAFF.

CDR3 nucleotides: TGTGCCAGCAGTTATTCGTGGAGCTCCTACGAGCAGTACTTC. Translating it yields CASSYSWSSYEQYF. The chain joins TRBV6-5 to TRBJ2-5, with no clear D. The J call may be in error: the DNA end matches TRBJ2-7 better. CDR3 length: 14 amino acids. Germline V gene sequence: CDR1 MNHEY, CDR2 SVGAGI.

The V gene is TRBV9, the J gene TRBJ2-5; possible D gene TRBD2, 5 bases. The V end lost 0 bases, the J end lost 4 bases, and 7 bases lay between the germline ends. This CDR3 is built from 13 residues. The germline gives CDR1 SGDLS, CDR2 YYNGEE. The CDR3 loop reads CASSVGEGETQYF. The CDR3 DNA reads TGTGCCAGCAGCGTAGGAGAGGGAGAGACCCAGTACTTC.